These 30 T cell receptor beta chains were all obtained from the same sample, sequenced in a study of beta chain features in type 1 diabetes. The authors reverse transcribed all of the isolated RNA, so sequencing captured expressed TCRB transcripts. The repertoire was sequenced with immunoSEQ multiplex PCR; TCRdb's copy has only in-frame clones and lacks some. The profile shows fewer than 500,000 clones, around 14% of them singletons. The sample comprised naive CD4+ T cells from blood. These receptor sequences come from a man aged 25-40 years in good health.

The chain employs TRBV7-2 and TRBJ2-4, with TRBD2 matching 7 bases. Per the germline V gene, CDR1 is SGHTA and CDR2 is FQGNSA. The CDR3 is 16 amino acids. The V gene end was trimmed by 1 base and the J gene end by 3 bases; junction bases not matched to a gene: 6. Here the CDR3 DNA reads TGTGCCAGCAGCTTAGGCGGGAGTAGGGGCAAAAACATTCAGTACTTC. It yields the protein CASSLGGSRGKNIQYF.

This chain joins TRBV7-2 and TRBJ1-3, with 7 bases matching TRBD1. V was clipped by 2 bases and J by 4 bases; unmatched bases: 5. Germline V gene data show CDR1 as SGHTA and CDR2 as FQGNSA. CDR3 size: 15 residues. Here the CDR3 DNA reads TGTGCCAGCAGCTTATCACCGGGACAGGGAAACACCATATATTTT. As protein: CASSLSPGQGNTIYF.

This chain uses TRBV10-3 with TRBJ2-7; the D is unclear. This CDR3 has 12 residues. From germline, CDR1 is ENHRY and CDR2 SYGVKD. V lost 6 bases, J lost 5 bases, and 11 bases lay in between. The CDR3 nucleotides are TGTGCCATCAGGGAACGAGGCAACGAGCAGTACTTC. Translated, it gives CAIRERGNEQYF.

The rearrangement joins TRBV29-1 to TRBJ1-1; D is undetermined. The CDR3 contains 10 residues. Germline V gives CDR1 SQVTM, CDR2 ANQGSEA. The V and J ends lost 7 bases and 3 bases respectively, with 6 bases between them. The CDR3 region is CSAGHTEAFF. The CDR3 nucleotides read TGCAGCGCCGGCCACACTGAAGCTTTCTTT.

The chain is built from TRBV7-8 and TRBJ1-2; 7 bases agree with TRBD1. Trimming at V came to 5 bases and at J to 3 bases, leaving 6 bases not matched to a gene. The CDR3 runs 14 residues. Germline loops: CDR1 SGHVS, CDR2 FQNEAQ. The CDR3 protein is CASSTDRAYYGYTF. In nucleotides, the CDR3 is TGTGCCAGCAGCACAGACAGGGCCTACTATGGCTACACCTTC.

This chain uses TRBV5-1 with TRBJ2-7; either TRBD1 or TRBD2 may supply D (5 bases each). Germline V gene sequence: CDR1 SGHRS, CDR2 YFSETQ. The V and J ends lost 4 bases and 4 bases respectively, with 12 bases between them. CDR3 size: 13 residues. CDR3 sequence: CASSHGGQYEQYF. Here the CDR3 DNA reads TGCGCCAGCAGCCATGGGGGTCAGTACGAGCAGTACTTC.

In its sample, this clone was seen a few times. The chain has TRBV10-3 and TRBJ1-2; TRBD1 matches at 8 bases. This CDR3 comprises 14 residues. Germline loops: CDR1 ENHRY, CDR2 SYGVKD. V lost 2 bases, J lost 7 bases, and 6 bases stayed unmatched. The CDR3: CAISETQGAGGYTF. Here the CDR3 DNA reads TGTGCCATCAGTGAGACCCAGGGGGCAGGTGGCTACACCTTC.

This clone turned up a few times. The chain has TRBV9 and TRBJ2-1; 8 nucleotides line up with TRBD1. Looked up from germline, CDR1 is SGDLS and CDR2 is YYNGEE. The J segment lost 0 bases and the V segment lost 2 bases, leaving 4 bases of the junction unmatched. The CDR3 loop spans 16 amino acids. CDR3 nucleotides: TGTGCCAGCAGCGTTCCCCAGGGGGCCTCCTACAATGAGCAGTTCTTC. This gives the protein CASSVPQGASYNEQFF.

The chain recombines TRBV18 with TRBJ2-1; 7 positions agree with TRBD1. Germline CDR1 is KGHSH and CDR2 is LQKENI. This CDR3 spans 14 amino acids. The V gene end was trimmed by 5 bases and the J gene end by 6 bases; junction bases not matched to a gene: 7. This CDR3 is CASSARQGGNEQFF. The CDR3 bases are TGTGCCAGCTCAGCACGACAGGGTGGCAATGAGCAGTTCTTC.

The J gene is TRBJ1-2, the V gene TRBV29-1; D not certain. Germline assignment: CDR1 SQVTM and CDR2 ANQGSEA. V lost 6 bases and J 4 bases, leaving 15 bases between the germline ends. The CDR3 spans 13 residues. CDR3 bases: TGCAGCGTCATTCCGGAGAGGAGCTATGGCTACACCTTC. As protein: CSVIPERSYGYTF.

Worth noting for this clone: This may come from a read error, since a much larger clone is one base off. This sample includes further DNA sequences coding for the same CDR3. The chain carries TRBV7-2 and TRBJ2-3, with unresolved D. CDR3 length: 12 residues. Trimming left V 4 bases short and J 2 bases short, with 4 bases between. Looked up from germline, CDR1 is SGHTA and CDR2 is FQGNSA. The CDR3 bases are TGTGCCAGCAGCTCTAACACAGATACGCAGTATTTT. Amino acid sequence: CASSSNTDTQYF.

The chain is built from TRBV5-1 and TRBJ2-1; D remains ambiguous. The V and J ends lost 6 bases and 5 bases respectively, with 15 bases between them. CDR3 size: 14 residues. In germline, CDR1 is SGHRS, CDR2 YFSETQ. CDR3 sequence reads: CASMGMRSDNEQFF. The CDR3 nucleotides are TGCGCCAGCATGGGGATGCGTTCCGACAATGAGCAGTTCTTC.

A remark on this clone: Within the sample, other DNA sequences also encode this same CDR3. This chain uses TRBV5-1 with TRBJ2-5; unclear D gene. The length of the CDR3 is 12 residues. V dropped 4 bases and J dropped 2 bases, with 6 bases sitting between them. Germline values: CDR1 SGHRS, CDR2 YFSETQ. CDR3 DNA sequence: TGCGCCAGCAGCCTAAATCAAGAGACCCAGTACTTC. It specifies CASSLNQETQYF.

The chain uses TRBV4-1 and TRBJ1-5; 10 bases fit TRBD1. Germline lookup yields CDR1 MGHRA and CDR2 YSYEKL. V shed 1 base, J shed 5 bases, and the junction held 2 bases outside the gene matches. There are 15 residues in the CDR3. The CDR3 nucleotides read TGCGCCAGCAGCCAAGCCGGGACAGGGGATCAGCCCCAGCATTTT. It encodes CASSQAGTGDQPQHF.

The table lists this clone with a few counts. The chain uses TRBV7-2 and TRBJ2-2, with a possible D match to TRBD1 (6 bases). V dropped 1 base and J dropped 3 bases, with 9 bases sitting between them. The length of the CDR3 is 15 residues. Germline V gene sequence: CDR1 SGHTA, CDR2 FQGNSA. The CDR3 DNA sequence: TGTGCCAGCAGCTTAGAGGACAGAGACACCGGGGAGCTGTTTTTT. Translation: CASSLEDRDTGELFF.

This clone was counted between two and nine times. The rearrangement joins TRBV5-4 to TRBJ2-3, with D tentatively TRBD2 (6 bases). From germline, CDR1 is SGHNT and CDR2 YYREEE (reference sequence). Trimming took 4 bases from V and 2 from J, leaving 11 bases between them. The CDR3 length is 14 residues. The CDR3 loop reads CASSPGLITDTQYF. The CDR3 coding sequence is TGTGCCAGCAGCCCGGGACTCATCACAGATACGCAGTATTTT.

About this clone: The same CDR3 can be traced to other DNA sequences in this sample. The rearrangement links TRBV9 to TRBJ2-1, with unresolved D. CDR1 is SGDLS and CDR2 is YYNGEE in the germline V gene. Trimming took off 0 bases at V and 0 bases at J, with 7 bases between the two ends. The CDR3 has 15 amino acids. The CDR3 is CASSVAASSYNEQFF. The CDR3 bases are TGTGCCAGCAGCGTAGCTGCCAGCTCCTACAATGAGCAGTTCTTC.

This clone has just a few counts. The chain carries TRBV29-1 and TRBJ2-7, with a weak D call TRBD1 (6 bases). The CDR3 length is 12 residues. The ends were cut back, 4 bases at V and 2 bases at J, with 9 bases in the middle. Germline values: CDR1 SQVTM, CDR2 ANQGSEA. This CDR3 is CSVGTAAYEQYF. For the CDR3, the DNA is TGCAGCGTTGGGACAGCAGCCTACGAGCAGTACTTC.

This clone was found a few times. The V gene is TRBV30, the J gene TRBJ2-1; 12 bases map to TRBD2. The CDR3 is made up of 14 amino acids. V shed 3 bases and J 12 bases; nucleotides not matched to a gene: 9. In germline, CDR1 is GTSNPN, CDR2 SVGIG (reference sequence). The CDR3 nucleotides read TGTGCCTGGAGCGGAGGGACTAGCGGGCGGGTGCAGTTCTTC. As protein: CAWSGGTSGRVQFF. The full variable domain, its missing parts supplied by reference TRBV30 and TRBJ2-1, is SQTIHQWPATLVQPVGSPLSLECTVEGTSNPNLYWYRQAAGRGLQLLFYSVGIGQISSEVPQNLSASRPQDRQFILSSKKLLLSDSGFYLCAWSGGTSGRVQFFGPGTRLTVL.

In its sample, this clone was seen a few times. The chain has TRBV14 and TRBJ2-5; D uncertain. The germline V and J ends were trimmed by 8 bases and 5 bases, with 12 bases remaining between them. Germline V gene lookup returns CDR1 SGHDN and CDR2 FVKESK. This CDR3 is built from 12 residues. In DNA, the CDR3 is TGTGCCAGCGCTTATAAAAGGGAGACCCAGTACTTC. Translating it yields CASAYKRETQYF. The entire variable domain, with the rest obtained from reference TRBV14 and TRBJ2-5, is as follows: EAGVTQFPSHSVIEKGQTVTLRCDPISGHDNLYWYRRVMGKEIKFLLHFVKESKQDESGMPNNRFLAERTGGTYSTLKVQPAELEDSGVYFCASAYKRETQYFGPGTRLLVL.

The chain is built from TRBV10-3 and TRBJ2-7; 7 bases agree with TRBD1. The junction had 9 bases not matched to a gene; V was cut back by 10 bases and J by 6 bases. Per germline, CDR1 ENHRY and CDR2 SYGVKD. The CDR3 consists of 12 residues. The CDR3 DNA sequence: TGTGCCAGCGGAACAGGGGAGTTCGAGCAGTACTTC. It is translated as CASGTGEFEQYF.

The genes are TRBV4-3 and TRBJ2-5; D is possibly TRBD1 (5 bases). The CDR3 totals 16 residues. CDR1 LGHNA and CDR2 YSLEER come from the germline V gene. The V end lost 0 bases, the J end lost 4 bases, and 15 bases lay between the germline ends. CDR3 loop: CASSQDPPGPGETQYF. In DNA, the CDR3 is TGCGCCAGCAGCCAAGATCCTCCAGGGCCAGGAGAGACCCAGTACTTC.

There are a few counts of this clone. Other DNA sequences within the sample encode an identical CDR3. This chain joins TRBV20-1 and TRBJ1-2; D ambiguous. The V gene lost 0 bases and the J gene lost 5 bases, with 4 bases spanning the gap. The CDR3 totals 11 residues. Germline assignment: CDR1 DFQATT and CDR2 SNEGSKA (reference sequence). The CDR3 DNA follows: TGCAGTGCTAGAGAGGGGTATGGCTACACCTTC. Translated, it gives CSAREGYGYTF.

There are a few counts of this clone. This sequence joins TRBV27 and TRBJ2-3, with TRBD2 as a possible D gene (6 bases). Trimming took off 2 bases at V and 2 bases at J, with 11 bases between the two ends. The CDR3 is 15 amino acids. CDR1 MNHEY and CDR2 SMNVEV come from the germline V gene (reference sequence). The chain's CDR3 is CASSLPGLNTDTQYF. CDR3 coding DNA: TGTGCCAGCAGTTTACCGGGACTGAACACAGATACGCAGTATTTT.

The table lists this clone with a few counts. This chain links TRBV5-1 with TRBJ1-2; D is undetermined. CDR1 and CDR2 (germline): SGHRS, YFSETQ. CDR3 length: 14 residues. V gave up 0 bases and J gave up 1 base, with 7 bases separating them. CDR3 residues: CASSLGQINYGYTF. CDR3 DNA: TGCGCCAGCAGCTTGGGTCAGATTAACTATGGCTACACCTTC.

This clone was counted a few times. The chain combines TRBV18 with TRBJ2-5; 9 nucleotides align to TRBD1. The CDR3 is 16 amino acids. Germline V lookup: CDR1 KGHSH, CDR2 LQKENI. Trimming removed 6 bases from V and 3 bases from J; junction bases left unmatched: 11. CDR3 nucleotide sequence: TGTGCCAGCTCGAGCGGGACAGGGAGAAGAGAAGAGACCCAGTACTTC. This sequence encodes CASSSGTGRREETQYF.

This clone showed up just a few times. J is TRBJ2-1 and V is TRBV4-2, with 10 bases that match TRBD2. The CDR3 is 17 residues long. Germline V lookup: CDR1 LGHNA, CDR2 YNFKEQ. The junction had 8 bases not matched to a gene; V was cut back by 0 bases and J by 6 bases. The CDR3 protein is CASSQDTLAGETNEQFF. CDR3 coding DNA: TGTGCCAGCAGCCAAGATACGCTAGCGGGAGAAACCAATGAGCAGTTCTTC.

This clone was counted only a few times. This sequence joins TRBV7-9 and TRBJ2-1; the D gene could be TRBD1 or TRBD2 (6 bases each). This CDR3 spans 14 amino acids. Trimming shortened V by 0 bases and J by 9 bases, and 12 bases separated the two germline ends. The germline CDR1 and CDR2 sequences are SEHNR and FQNEAQ (reference sequence). CDR3 in amino acids: CASSLANGGGEQFF. CDR3 in DNA: TGTGCCAGCAGCTTAGCGAACGGGGGCGGTGAGCAGTTCTTC.

The rearrangement uses TRBV29-1 and TRBJ1-2, with D hard to call. Trimming left V 7 bases short and J 3 bases short, with 15 bases between. The CDR3 is made up of 13 amino acids. Germline V CDR1 and CDR2: SQVTM, ANQGSEA. The CDR3 nucleotides read TGCAGCGCCATAAAAAGGGAAGACTATGGCTACACCTTC. Translation gives CSAIKREDYGYTF.

The V call is TRBV12-5, the J call TRBJ2-4; the D is unclear. Between the trimmed V and J ends, which lost 5 bases and 9 bases, there was a span of 14 bases. Germline V CDR1 and CDR2: LGHNT, FRNRAP. This CDR3 has 13 amino acids. In DNA, the CDR3 is TGTGCTAGTGGTCCTACTATTTCAACCATTCAGTACTTC. Residues: CASGPTISTIQYF.